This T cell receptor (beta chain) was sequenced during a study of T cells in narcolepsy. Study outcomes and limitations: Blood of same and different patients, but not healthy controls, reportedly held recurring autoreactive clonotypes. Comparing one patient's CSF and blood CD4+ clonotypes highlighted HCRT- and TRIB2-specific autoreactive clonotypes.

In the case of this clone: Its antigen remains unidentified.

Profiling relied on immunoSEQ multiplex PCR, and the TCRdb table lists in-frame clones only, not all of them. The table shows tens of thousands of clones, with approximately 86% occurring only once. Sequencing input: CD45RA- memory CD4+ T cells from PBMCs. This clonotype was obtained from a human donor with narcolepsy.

The CDR3 DNA sequence: TGCGCCAGCAGCCAACCGGACAGAATAGGAGAGACCCAGTACTTC. Residues: CASSQPDRIGETQYF. The rearrangement joins TRBV4-1 to TRBJ2-5; possibly TRBD1 for D (6 bases). CDR1 is MGHRA and CDR2 is YSYEKL in the germline V gene. V lost 2 bases and J lost 4, with 14 bases in between. This CDR3 region has 15 residues.